This T cell receptor (beta chain) stems from a study of glioma-infiltrating T cells. Study background: Sequencing aimed for 4.5- to 10-fold coverage of about 920,000 peripheral T cells.

Germline V CDR1 and CDR2: LGHNA, YNFKEQ. The CDR3 spans 15 residues. Trimming shortened V by 0 bases and J by 3 bases, and 12 bases separated the two germline ends. Amplification of TCR alpha and beta CDR3 regions from RNA used iRepertoire nested multiplex PCR. MiXCR, run by TCRdb on the multiplex PCR reads, gives a single entry per CDR3 protein. The sample has about 410,000 distinct CDR3 sequences; more than 35% are singletons. Sequencing used glioma tissue, nonneoplastic brain tissue, or PBMCs (not recorded which). The TCR sequence derives from a human donor with low-grade glioma or glioblastoma, undergoing nonglioma brain surgery, or in good health (not recorded which). This chain links TRBV4-2 with TRBJ2-7; D is perhaps TRBD2 (6 bases). The CDR3 region has the DNA TGTGCCAGCAGCCAAGAGGAAGCGGGTAGCTACGAGCAGTACTTC. It codes for CASSQEEAGSYEQYF.